The 30 T cell receptor beta chains reported below all come from one sample, sequenced in a study of blood T cell repertoires in COVID-19. Assay: immunoSEQ multiplex PCR; the TCRdb copy retains only in-frame clones and omits some. The repertoire includes 250,000 to 350,000 clones, around 87% of them detected once, and roughly 8% sits in the top ten. Sequencing input: peripheral blood. The receptors were sampled from a woman between 50 and 59 years old who had recovered from COVID-19.

This chain connects TRBV7-3 to TRBJ1-1; a possible D gene is TRBD1 (5 bases). Germline V lookup: CDR1 SGHTA, CDR2 FQGTGA. CDR3 length equals 13 residues. With 5 bases removed from V and 5 bases from J, the gap between germline ends came to 12 bases. The CDR3 nucleotides are TGTGCCAGCAGCGCTACAGGACCGACTGAAGCTTTCTTT. Translation gives CASSATGPTEAFF.

CDR3 in DNA: TGCGCCAGCAGCCAAGTTGCGAGCGGGGACTACAATGAGCAGTTCTTC. Protein product: CASSQVASGDYNEQFF. The gene calls are TRBV4-3 and TRBJ2-1, with TRBD2 identical over 7 bases. The germline CDR1 and CDR2 sequences are LGHNA and YSLEER. The J segment lost 3 bases and the V segment lost 1 base, leaving 6 bases of the junction unmatched. The CDR3 consists of 16 residues.

This clone was observed a single time. The chain has TRBV24-1 and TRBJ2-1; 11 positions agree with TRBD2. The CDR3 has 16 residues. The J segment lost 6 bases and the V segment lost 3 bases, leaving 6 bases of the junction unmatched. Looked up from germline, CDR1 is KGHDR and CDR2 is SFDVKD. The CDR3 DNA sequence: TGTGCCACCAGTGATCCCCGACTAGCGGGATCCAATGAGCAGTTCTTC. Its protein is CATSDPRLAGSNEQFF.

J is TRBJ1-1 and V is TRBV27; D is possibly TRBD1 (6 bases). V lost 7 bases and J lost 3, with 15 bases in between. This CDR3 region has 14 residues. CDR1 and CDR2 (germline): MNHEY, SMNVEV (reference sequence). The CDR3 sequence: CASKRGGFDTEAFF. The CDR3 coding sequence is TGTGCCAGCAAGAGGGGGGGCTTTGACACTGAAGCTTTCTTT.

CDR3 region: CASSLYGTASGNTIYF. The CDR3 region has the DNA TGCGCCAGCAGCTTGTATGGGACAGCCTCTGGAAACACCATATATTTT. The J gene is TRBJ1-3, the V gene TRBV5-1; 7 bases match TRBD1. Trimming removed 1 base from V and 0 bases from J; junction bases left unmatched: 4. Germline CDR1 and CDR2: SGHRS and YFSETQ. The CDR3 extends over 16 amino acids.

This rearrangement joins TRBV7-8 to TRBJ1-3, with TRBD1 as a possible D gene (6 bases). Trimming removed 5 bases at V and 4 bases at J, with 15 bases between. The germline gives CDR1 SGHVS, CDR2 FQNEAQ. This CDR3 is 15 amino acids long. This CDR3 is CASSLSGGAGNTIYF. CDR3 bases: TGTGCCAGCAGCCTAAGTGGGGGGGCGGGAAACACCATATATTTT.

V gene TRBV5-5 combines with J gene TRBJ1-2; D might be TRBD1 (6 bases). The CDR3 contains 14 residues. Deletions cut 3 bases from V and 8 bases from J, with 17 bases between. Germline assignment: CDR1 SGHKS and CDR2 YYEKEE (reference sequence). In DNA form, the CDR3 reads TGTGCCAGCAGCTCTTCTGGGAGGGGGGACGGCTACACCTTC. This translates into CASSSSGRGDGYTF.

The chain uses TRBV29-1 and TRBJ1-5; the match to TRBD1 covers 8 bases. V shed 4 bases and J 6 bases; nucleotides not matched to a gene: 2. This CDR3 spans 12 amino acids. Germline CDR1 is SQVTM and CDR2 is ANQGSEA. CDR3 sequence reads: CSVGTGTQPQHF. The CDR3 DNA is TGCAGCGTTGGGACAGGGACTCAGCCCCAGCATTTT.

This clone was detected once. The chain has TRBV27 and TRBJ2-3; 7 nucleotides align to TRBD1. The length of the CDR3 is 16 residues. Germline V CDR1 and CDR2: MNHEY, SMNVEV (reference sequence). V was pared by 5 bases and J by 0 bases, with 8 bases of the junction left unmatched. CDR3 DNA sequence: TGTGCCAGCAGTACCCTCGGGACAGCTAGCACAGATACGCAGTATTTT. Amino acids: CASSTLGTASTDTQYF.

The chain employs TRBV7-2 and TRBJ2-2; 7 nucleotides align to TRBD1. V gave up 3 bases and J gave up 6 bases; unmatched junction bases: 7. CDR1 and CDR2 (germline): SGHTA, FQGNSA. CDR3 size: 15 residues. This CDR3 reads CASSLVGQVSGELFF. The DNA for the CDR3 is TGTGCCAGCAGCTTGGTCGGACAGGTTTCCGGGGAGCTGTTTTTT. Complete variable domain (other parts from reference TRBV7-2 and TRBJ2-2): GAGVSQSPSNKVTEKGKDVELRCDPISGHTALYWYRQSLGQGLEFLIYFQGNSAPDKSGLPSDRFSAERTGGSVSTLTIQRTQQEDSAVYLCASSLVGQVSGELFFGEGSRLTVL.

This chain uses TRBV21-1 with TRBJ1-1; the table's D call, TRBD1, was not checked against the DNA. TRBV21-1 has pseudogene status. This CDR3 has 17 amino acids. The CDR3 here is CASSKVSRRGRWTEAFF. The CDR3 DNA is TGTGCCAGCAGCAAAGTCTCCCGGAGGGGGCGTTGGACTGAAGCTTTCTTT.

The gene calls are TRBV10-2 and TRBJ2-3; a weak D match, TRBD2 (5 bases). V was clipped by 4 bases and J by 4 bases, with 15 bases between them. The CDR3 covers 15 residues. Germline V lookup: CDR1 WSHSY, CDR2 SAAADI. DNA of the CDR3: TGCGCCAGCAGTGTGATGGGTGGACTTTCAGATACGCAGTATTTT. Its protein is CASSVMGGLSDTQYF.

This rearrangement joins TRBV5-4 to TRBJ2-5, with 7 bases identical to TRBD1. The CDR3 length is 14 residues. CDR1 and CDR2 from the germline V gene are SGHNT and YYREEE (reference sequence). Germline trimming cut 4 bases from V and 5 bases from J; bases unmatched to any gene: 8. In DNA form, the CDR3 reads TGTGCCAGCAGCACGCGACAGGGACCGGAGACCCAGTACTTC. Translation gives CASSTRQGPETQYF.

The sample holds a few counts of this clone. This chain joins TRBV19 and TRBJ2-2; possibly TRBD2 for D (6 bases). Per germline, CDR1 LNHDA and CDR2 SQIVND (reference sequence). Between the trimmed V and J ends, which lost 6 bases and 5 bases, there was a span of 13 bases. The CDR3 totals 14 residues. The CDR3 protein is CASREDYLTGELFF. The CDR3 nucleotides are TGTGCCAGTAGAGAGGACTATTTGACCGGGGAGCTGTTTTTT.

The gene calls are TRBV28 and TRBJ2-7, with D tentatively TRBD1 (5 bases). Germline V gene data show CDR1 as MDHEN and CDR2 as SYDVKM. Trimming shortened V by 4 bases and J by 3 bases, and 10 bases separated the two germline ends. This CDR3 is 13 amino acids long. Written as DNA, the CDR3 is TGTGCCAGCAGTTCCCCAGGGCGCTACGAGCAGTACTTC. Its protein is CASSSPGRYEQYF.

CDR3 sequence reads: CASSDVGRTVWEQYF. Written as DNA, the CDR3 is TGTGCCAGCAGTGACGTGGGGCGGACGGTCTGGGAGCAGTACTTC. The chain is built from TRBV6-1 and TRBJ2-7; D is perhaps TRBD1 (5 bases). Germline V CDR1 and CDR2: MNHNS, SASEGT. The CDR3 loop spans 15 amino acids. The ends were cut back, 3 bases at V and 7 bases at J, with 19 bases in the middle.

This clone was picked up one time. V is TRBV7-2 and J is TRBJ2-7, with TRBD1 matching 7 bases. With V trimmed by 3 bases and J by 3 bases, 2 bases remained unmatched. The CDR3 length is 13 residues. Germline lookup yields CDR1 SGHTA and CDR2 FQGNSA. This CDR3 is CASSFNRGYEQYF. The CDR3, as DNA: TGTGCCAGCAGCTTTAACAGGGGCTACGAGCAGTACTTC.

The count of this clone is one. V gene TRBV28 combines with J gene TRBJ1-6; D call uncertain. V was shortened by 5 bases and J by 9 bases, with 11 bases between the two germline ends. The V gene's germline CDR1 is MDHEN and CDR2 SYDVKM. This CDR3 spans 13 amino acids. The CDR3 spells CASSISWASPLHF. The CDR3 DNA is TGTGCCAGCAGTATCTCCTGGGCTTCACCCCTCCACTTT.

The rearrangement uses TRBV6-1 and TRBJ2-1; 9 bases align to TRBD2. This CDR3 region has 17 residues. Looked up from germline, CDR1 is MNHNS and CDR2 is SASEGT. V trimming: 0 bases; J trimming: 2 bases; junction bases outside the gene matches: 5. The CDR3 DNA reads as TGTGCCAGCAGTGAAGCGCTGAGCGGGGGGACCTACAATGAGCAGTTCTTC. Protein sequence: CASSEALSGGTYNEQFF.

The chain has TRBV5-6 and TRBJ1-3; D is unclear. The V gene's germline CDR1 is SGHDT and CDR2 YYEEEE. Trimming shortened V by 4 bases and J by 0 bases, and 11 bases separated the two germline ends. The length of the CDR3 is 15 residues. The CDR3 region is CASSLAVNSGNTIYF. The CDR3 DNA reads as TGTGCCAGCAGCCTGGCCGTTAACTCTGGAAACACCATATATTTT.

This chain joins TRBV11-1 and TRBJ2-3, with a weak D call TRBD2 (5 bases). The CDR3 length is 13 residues. Germline V gene sequence: CDR1 SGHAT, CDR2 FQDESV (reference sequence). Trimming cost V 5 bases and J 3 bases, with 9 bases left between them. The CDR3 protein is CASSDRLTDTQYF. The CDR3 DNA is TGTGCCAGCAGCGACCGACTAACAGATACGCAGTATTTT.

This clone appeared a single time. The rearrangement links TRBV23-1 to TRBJ1-1; 9 bases map to TRBD1. TRBV23-1 is an ORF; its function is uncertain. This CDR3 region has 19 residues. V dropped 0 bases and J dropped 4; count of bases not matched to a gene: 15. The CDR3 is CASSQSAAPTGGVGTEAFF. CDR3 DNA sequence: TGCGCCAGCAGTCAATCCGCGGCCCCCACAGGGGGCGTAGGCACTGAAGCTTTCTTT.

Here the CDR3 reads CASSESGTESMGYTF. The CDR3, as DNA: TGCGCCAGCAGTGAATCCGGGACAGAGAGTATGGGCTACACCTTC. V usage is TRBV10-1 and J usage is TRBJ1-2; 7 bases are a match to TRBD1. V trimming: 3 bases; J trimming: 8 bases; junction bases outside the gene matches: 12. The CDR3 runs 15 residues. Per the germline V gene, CDR1 is WNHNN and CDR2 is SYGVQD (reference sequence).

The chain combines TRBV7-9 with TRBJ2-5; 7 bases fit TRBD2. The CDR3 runs to 13 residues. V gave up 4 bases and J gave up 1 base; unmatched junction bases: 0. Germline loops: CDR1 SEHNR, CDR2 FQNEAQ (reference sequence). In DNA, the CDR3 is TGTGCCAGCAGCTGGGGGGGCCAAGAGACCCAGTACTTC. It codes for CASSWGGQETQYF.

V usage is TRBV19 and J usage is TRBJ2-1; 7 nucleotides agree with TRBD2. The CDR3 consists of 16 residues. The V and J ends lost 5 bases and 2 bases, in that order; junction bases with no gene match: 9. Germline V lookup: CDR1 LNHDA, CDR2 SQIVND (reference sequence). The CDR3 spells CASSPWGGETYNEQFF. The CDR3, as DNA: TGTGCCAGTAGTCCCTGGGGGGGGGAAACCTACAATGAGCAGTTCTTC.

The chain recombines TRBV5-1 with TRBJ2-3; 12 bases align to TRBD2. CDR3 length: 16 amino acids. Germline assignment: CDR1 SGHRS and CDR2 YFSETQ. J gave up 1 base and V 4 bases, and 4 bases lay outside the gene matches. The CDR3 is CASSIASGGGTDTQYF. The CDR3 region has the DNA TGCGCCAGCAGCATTGCTAGCGGGGGGGGCACAGATACGCAGTATTTT.

V gene TRBV27 combines with J gene TRBJ1-1; weak D call: TRBD1 (5 bases). V lost 5 bases and J lost 0, with 13 bases in between. This CDR3 is 15 amino acids long. The germline V gene encodes CDR1 MNHEY and CDR2 SMNVEV (reference sequence). Here the CDR3 reads CASSPWGVMNTEAFF. The CDR3 DNA sequence: TGTGCCAGCAGTCCCTGGGGGGTGATGAACACTGAAGCTTTCTTT.

This chain's CDR3 is CATSNSRTSGYRSSYNEQFF. CDR3 DNA: TGTGCCACCAGTAACTCCAGGACTAGCGGCTACCGAAGCTCCTACAATGAGCAGTTCTTC. This chain links TRBV24-1 with TRBJ2-1, with TRBD2 matching over 10 bases. Germline V gives CDR1 KGHDR, CDR2 SFDVKD. CDR3 length: 20 residues. V lost 6 bases to trimming and J lost 0 bases; unmatched junction nucleotides: 16.

V is TRBV5-6 and J is TRBJ1-2; 8 nucleotides align to TRBD1. The CDR3 is 17 amino acids. Germline lookup yields CDR1 SGHDT and CDR2 YYEEEE. V lost 2 bases and J lost 3; bases outside the gene matches: 12. This CDR3 reads CASSFSFGQGGDYGYTF. The CDR3, as DNA: TGTGCCAGCAGCTTCTCCTTTGGACAGGGTGGGGACTATGGCTACACCTTC. The whole variable domain, filled in from reference TRBV5-6 and TRBJ1-2, reads DAGVTQSPTHLIKTRGQQVTLRCSPKSGHDTVSWYQQALGQGPQFIFQYYEEEERQRGNFPDRFSGHQFPNYSSELNVNALLLGDSALYLCASSFSFGQGGDYGYTFGSGTRLTVV.

Comment on this clone: Other DNA sequences in the same sample also yield this CDR3. The chain is built from TRBV5-5 and TRBJ2-3, with a weak D call TRBD1 (8 bases). Germline V gene data show CDR1 as SGHKS and CDR2 as YYEKEE (reference sequence). The CDR3 runs to 15 residues. Between the trimmed V and J ends, which lost 1 base and 3 bases, there was a span of 12 bases. The CDR3 coding sequence is TGTGCCAGCAGCTTGCTACAGGGGGGGACAGATACGCAGTATTTT. Protein product: CASSLLQGGTDTQYF.